The 25 T cell receptor beta chains reported below all come from one sample, sequenced in a study of response to subunit inactivated influenza vaccine listed by TCRdb under 2018. Library preparation employed RT-PCR. Sequencing used an Illumina HiSeq 2500. In-frame beta chains were kept once TCRdb had trimmed the public reads at Q25 with fastp and called clones with MiXCR. Every entry covers one CDR3 protein and lists the most common genes and DNA from its rows. In all, the sample holds about 160,000 distinct CDR3 sequences, and about a tenth of those were seen once. Of the sample, 9.5% to 15% falls within the top ten clones. The sample's time point label is to be understood as: approximately 40 days after influenza vaccine administration. The sample in question was non-naive T cells sorted from PBMCs, obtained roughly 47 days after vaccination. The intended sense of this specimen's cell subset or site label: memory T cell fraction. The receptor source for this set is a man aged 50 to 60 who received an inactivated influenza vaccine. Donor details come from another sample of the same person, matched by shared clones.

The chain joins TRBV12-3 or TRBV12-4 to TRBJ1-2; tentative D call: TRBD1 (5 bases). This CDR3 contains 15 residues. Trimming cost V 8 bases and J 3 bases, with 19 bases left between them. In nucleotides, the CDR3 is TGTGCCAGCCGTCGCCATGGACGAGGGGACTATGGCTACACCTTC. Translation: CASRRHGRGDYGYTF.

This clonotype was found a few times. The V gene is TRBV29-1, the J gene TRBJ2-7; possibly TRBD1 for D (6 bases). CDR3 length equals 12 residues. Germline V gene lookup returns CDR1 SQVTM and CDR2 ANQGSEA. Trimming cost V 0 bases and J 9 bases, with 12 bases left between them. The CDR3 region is CSVEDQGSRQYF. The CDR3 nucleotides are TGCAGCGTTGAAGATCAGGGGTCTCGGCAGTACTTC.

This clonotype was seen ten or more times. The gene calls are TRBV9 and TRBJ2-4, with 7 bases aligning to TRBD2. With 4 bases clipped from V and 7 bases from J, the junction kept 17 bases outside the gene matches. The germline gives CDR1 SGDLS, CDR2 YYNGEE. This CDR3 comprises 17 residues. The CDR3 coding sequence is TGTGCCAGCAGCCCAGAGCCAGTAGCGGGTCTGAGGAACATTCAGTACTTC. Its translation: CASSPEPVAGLRNIQYF.

The chain carries TRBV12-3 or TRBV12-4 and TRBJ2-3; 11 nucleotides match TRBD2. The CDR3 spans 17 residues. Trimming removed 0 bases from V and 0 bases from J; junction bases left unmatched: 2. CDR3 coding DNA: TGTGCCAGCAGTTTAGCTAGCGGGGGGGTAAGCACAGATACGCAGTATTTT. This sequence encodes CASSLASGGVSTDTQYF.

This clonotype was detected ten times or more. The CDR3 spells CSVMGRWDTDTQYF. CDR3 bases: TGCAGCGTGATGGGGCGTTGGGACACAGATACGCAGTATTTT. V and J are TRBV29-1 and TRBJ2-3; tentatively, D is TRBD1 (5 bases). The CDR3 extends over 14 amino acids. CDR1 and CDR2 (germline): SQVTM, ANQGSEA. The ends were cut back, 6 bases at V and 2 bases at J, with 15 bases in the middle.

This clonotype was found many times. V gene TRBV4-3 combines with J gene TRBJ2-3, with D possibly matching TRBD2 (5 bases). Per the germline V gene, CDR1 is LGHNA and CDR2 is YSLEER. The CDR3 contains 17 residues. V dropped 4 bases and J dropped 2 bases, with 19 bases sitting between them. This chain's CDR3 is CASSPGLSSGVTDTQYF. The CDR3 bases are TGCGCCAGCAGCCCTGGACTCTCGAGCGGCGTCACAGATACGCAGTATTTT.

V and J are TRBV28 and TRBJ2-7; 7 bases are shared with TRBD1. Germline-derived CDR1 and CDR2 are MDHEN and SYDVKM. J was trimmed by 6 bases and V by 1 base; bases with no gene match: 15. This CDR3 is built from 17 residues. Here the CDR3 reads CASSLLLPTKDRVEQYF. CDR3 sequence (DNA): TGTGCCAGCAGTTTATTACTCCCGACAAAAGACAGGGTCGAGCAGTACTTC.

This clonotype has at least ten counts. The chain uses TRBV7-9 and TRBJ2-1, with 12 bases aligning to TRBD2. There are 15 residues in the CDR3. V lost 5 bases to trimming and J lost 16 bases; unmatched junction nucleotides: 15. Germline V gives CDR1 SEHNR, CDR2 FQNEAQ (reference sequence). CDR3 nucleotides: TGTGCCAGCAGCCCACCGGGACTAGCGGGCCTTCAGGGTTTCTTC. Encoded protein: CASSPPGLAGLQGFF.

The rearrangement uses TRBV6-1 and TRBJ2-1; tentatively, D is TRBD1 (6 bases). Trimming took 5 bases from V and 9 from J, leaving 29 bases between them. In germline, CDR1 is MNHNS, CDR2 SASEGT. This CDR3 is 18 amino acids long. The CDR3 bases are TGTGCCAGCAGTCCAAGGGCCCCTCGGACAGTCCCCTCCAGTGAGCAGTTCTTC. This sequence encodes CASSPRAPRTVPSSEQFF.

This clonotype was seen at least ten times. The V and J genes are TRBV2 and TRBJ2-2, with 7 bases matching TRBD1. This CDR3 comprises 14 residues. The germline CDR1 and CDR2 sequences are SNHLY and FYNNEI. The V and J ends lost 7 bases and 4 bases, in that order; junction bases with no gene match: 6. CDR3 sequence (DNA): TGTGCCAGCAAATTAACAGGGGTCACCGGGGAGCTGTTTTTT. It codes for CASKLTGVTGELFF.

Comment on this clonotype: Germline is not matched at one junction end, which may reflect a read error. The chain couples TRBV7-2 to TRBJ1-2; the match to TRBD1 covers 9 bases. The CDR3 sequence is 15 residues long. Germline CDR1 and CDR2: SGHTA and FQGNSA. CDR3 loop: CASSATGGGNNGYTF. CDR3 nucleotide sequence: TGTGCTAGCAGCGCGACAGGGGGTGGGAACAATGGCTACACCTTC.

This clonotype was seen many times. The chain couples TRBV5-6 to TRBJ1-1; D is unresolved. The CDR3 has 14 amino acids. Trimming took 6 bases from V and 1 from J, leaving 13 bases between them. From germline, CDR1 is SGHDT and CDR2 YYEEEE. CDR3 sequence (DNA): TGTGCCAGCAATGTCAGGTGGAGGAACACTGAAGCTTTCTTT. Its translation is CASNVRWRNTEAFF.

This clonotype occurred a few times. The chain recombines TRBV4-1 with TRBJ1-4, with a weak D call TRBD1 (5 bases). Germline CDR1 and CDR2: MGHRA and YSYEKL. The CDR3 sequence is 15 residues long. Trimming cost V 0 bases and J 8 bases, with 13 bases left between them. The CDR3 spells CASSQDRGVREKLFF. DNA for the CDR3: TGCGCCAGCAGCCAAGATCGGGGGGTACGAGAAAAACTGTTTTTT.

This chain uses TRBV5-1 with TRBJ1-4; D might be TRBD1 (6 bases). Germline V gives CDR1 SGHRS, CDR2 YFSETQ. V lost 4 bases, J lost 1 base, and 14 bases lay in between. This CDR3 has 16 amino acids. CDR3 bases: TGCGCCAGCAGCCCCTTCGTACAGGGAACTAATGAAAAACTGTTTTTT. Encoded protein: CASSPFVQGTNEKLFF.

This clonotype was observed many times. The V gene is TRBV4-3, the J gene TRBJ2-1; D possibly corresponds to TRBD2 (6 bases). CDR1 is LGHNA and CDR2 is YSLEER in the germline V gene. The CDR3 runs to 15 residues. Trimming left V 0 bases short and J 4 bases short, with 10 bases between. The CDR3 DNA reads as TGCGCCAGCAGCCAAGATTCAGGGACTTACAATGAGCAGTTCTTC. The encoded protein is CASSQDSGTYNEQFF.

This clonotype was seen at least ten times. CDR3 nucleotide sequence: TGTGCCAGCAGCCTTAGCGGGAGGGCCGTGTACGAGCAGTACTTC. Translated: CASSLSGRAVYEQYF. This chain joins TRBV12-3 or TRBV12-4 and TRBJ2-7; 11 bases line up with TRBD2. CDR3 length: 15 residues. V trimming: 6 bases; J trimming: 4 bases; junction bases outside the gene matches: 8.

The V call is TRBV5-5, the J call TRBJ2-3, with TRBD2 identical over 8 bases. Germline V gene data show CDR1 as SGHKS and CDR2 as YYEKEE (reference sequence). This CDR3 is 13 amino acids long. With 6 bases clipped from V and 5 bases from J, the junction kept 5 bases outside the gene matches. Here the CDR3 reads CASTPGGGDTQYF. CDR3 DNA sequence: TGTGCCAGCACCCCCGGGGGGGGAGATACGCAGTATTTT.

This clonotype occurred a few times. This chain links TRBV15 with TRBJ2-5; 8 nucleotides agree with TRBD2. This CDR3 is built from 16 residues. V lost 1 base, J lost 3 bases, and 7 bases stayed unmatched. Per germline, CDR1 LNHNV and CDR2 YYDKDF (reference sequence). CDR3 in DNA: TGTGCCACCAGCAGAGTCCGGGGGGGATCCGAAGAGACCCAGTACTTC. As protein: CATSRVRGGSEETQYF.

This clonotype was seen many times. The chain is built from TRBV9 and TRBJ2-1, with D possibly being TRBD2 (5 bases). The CDR3 is 15 amino acids. Looked up from germline, CDR1 is SGDLS and CDR2 is YYNGEE. V was pared by 1 base and J by 4 bases, with 12 bases between. The CDR3 loop reads CASSVLVGEYNEQFF. CDR3 DNA sequence: TGTGCCAGCAGCGTACTGGTGGGAGAGTACAATGAGCAGTTCTTC.

V usage is TRBV30 and J usage is TRBJ2-3; D gene uncertain. V lost 1 base and J 2 bases, leaving 16 bases between the germline ends. The CDR3 consists of 16 residues. From germline, CDR1 is GTSNPN and CDR2 SVGIG (reference sequence). The chain's CDR3 is CAWSEQESWVTDTQYF. CDR3 DNA sequence: TGTGCCTGGAGTGAGCAGGAGAGTTGGGTCACAGATACGCAGTATTTT.

This clonotype was observed a handful of times. V and J are TRBV2 and TRBJ1-5; D unclear. Germline V gives CDR1 SNHLY, CDR2 FYNNEI. The CDR3 is made up of 14 amino acids. The ends were cut back, 1 base at V and 4 bases at J, with 8 bases in the middle. The CDR3: CASSEDIVNQPQHF. The CDR3, as DNA: TGTGCCAGCAGTGAAGATATAGTAAATCAGCCCCAGCATTTT.

J is TRBJ1-3 and V is TRBV6-1, with no clear D. Germline V gives CDR1 MNHNS, CDR2 SASEGT. This CDR3 has 13 residues. V lost 7 bases and J lost 3, with 10 bases in between. CDR3 residues: CASKKVGGNTIYF. The CDR3 bases are TGTGCCAGCAAGAAAGTGGGTGGAAACACCATATATTTT.

This clonotype was observed many times. V gene TRBV7-9 combines with J gene TRBJ2-1, with D perhaps TRBD2 (6 bases). The CDR3 sequence is 13 residues long. V was clipped by 0 bases and J by 9 bases, with 9 bases between them. Germline CDR1 and CDR2: SEHNR and FQNEAQ (reference sequence). As DNA, the CDR3 is TGTGCCAGCAGCTTAGCGGAGGGAATTGAGCAGTTCTTC. Protein: CASSLAEGIEQFF. Full variable domain (remainder filled in from reference TRBV7-9 and TRBJ2-1): DTGVSQNPRHKITKRGQNVTFRCDPISEHNRLYWYRQTLGQGPEFLTYFQNEAQLEKSRLLSDRFSAERPKGSFSTLEIQRTEQGDSAMYLCASSLAEGIEQFFGPGTRLTVL.

This clonotype was seen a handful of times. V gene TRBV5-1 combines with J gene TRBJ2-7, with D maybe TRBD1 (6 bases). Trimming stripped 0 bases from V and 6 bases from J, with 19 bases between. Germline-derived CDR1 and CDR2 are SGHRS and YFSETQ. There are 16 residues in the CDR3. CDR3 sequence: CASSLGWGTRGPEQYF. CDR3 DNA sequence: TGCGCCAGCAGCTTGGGTTGGGGGACCAGGGGTCCCGAGCAGTACTTC.

This clonotype was seen only a few times. The CDR3 DNA follows: TGTGCCAGCAGTACAGCAGGGGTCGGCTACACCTTC. Residues: CASSTAGVGYTF. V gene TRBV12-3 or TRBV12-4 combines with J gene TRBJ1-2; D possibly corresponds to TRBD1 (6 bases). The length of the CDR3 is 12 residues. Between the trimmed V and J ends, which lost 5 bases and 8 bases, there was a span of 12 bases.